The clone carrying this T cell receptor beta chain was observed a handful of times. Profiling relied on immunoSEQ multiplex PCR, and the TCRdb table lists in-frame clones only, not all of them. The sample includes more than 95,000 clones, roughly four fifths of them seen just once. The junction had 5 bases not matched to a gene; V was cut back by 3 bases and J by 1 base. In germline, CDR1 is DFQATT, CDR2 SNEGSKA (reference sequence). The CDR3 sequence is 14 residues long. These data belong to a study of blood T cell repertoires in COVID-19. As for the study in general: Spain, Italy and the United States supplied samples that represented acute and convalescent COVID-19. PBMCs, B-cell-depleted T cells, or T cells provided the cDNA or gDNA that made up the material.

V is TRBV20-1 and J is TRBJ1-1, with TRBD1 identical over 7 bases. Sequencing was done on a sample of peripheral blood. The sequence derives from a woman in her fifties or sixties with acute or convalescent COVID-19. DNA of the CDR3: TGCAGTGCTAGTAAGGGGGCAGGGAACACTGAAGCTTTCTTT. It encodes CSASKGAGNTEAFF.